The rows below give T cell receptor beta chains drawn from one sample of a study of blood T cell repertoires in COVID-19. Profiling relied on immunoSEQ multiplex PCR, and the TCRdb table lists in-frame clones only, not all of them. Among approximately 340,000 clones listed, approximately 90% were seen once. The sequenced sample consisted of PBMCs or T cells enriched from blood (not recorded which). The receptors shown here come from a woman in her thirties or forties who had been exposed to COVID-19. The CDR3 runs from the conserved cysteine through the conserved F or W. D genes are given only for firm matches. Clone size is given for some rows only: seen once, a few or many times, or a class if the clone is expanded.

CDR3: CASSGRWPRTGGPTEAFF
DNA: TGTGCCAGCAGCGGACGGTGGCCGAGGACAGGGGGCCCTACTGAAGCTTTCTTT
V: TRBV5-6
J: TRBJ1-1
D: TRBD1
size: once

CDR3: CASSQGPGEQYF
DNA: TGTGCCAGCAGCCAAGGCCCCGGCGAGCAGTACTTC
V: TRBV3-1/TRBV3-2
J: TRBJ2-7
D: NA
size: NA

CDR3: CASSLARETGELFF
DNA: TGCGCCAGCAGCTTGGCCCGCGAAACCGGGGAGCTGTTTTTT
V: TRBV5-1
J: TRBJ2-2
D: NA
size: NA

CDR3: CASSSGTTPTGANVLTF
DNA: TGTGCCAGCAGCAGCGGGACCACCCCTACTGGGGCCAACGTCCTGACTTTC
V: TRBV7-2
J: TRBJ2-6
D: TRBD2
size: NA

CDR3: CASSEGRGPPLGNTIYF
DNA: TGTGCCAGTTCCGAGGGCAGGGGGCCGCCGTTGGGAAACACCATATATTTT
V: TRBV9
J: TRBJ1-3
D: TRBD1
size: few

CDR3: CASGLGGTAEETQYF
DNA: TGTGCTAGTGGTTTGGGAGGGACTGCGGAAGAGACCCAGTACTTC
V: TRBV12-5
J: TRBJ2-5
D: NA
size: NA

CDR3: CASSPGGTAKKHQPQHF
DNA: TGTGCCAGCAGTCCAGGAGGGACAGCTAAAAAGCATCAGCCCCAGCATTTT
V: TRBV7-9
J: TRBJ1-5
D: TRBD1
size: once

CDR3: CASRSSGSGEQFF
DNA: TGTGCCAGTAGGTCTAGCGGGAGCGGTGAGCAGTTCTTC
V: TRBV19
J: TRBJ2-1
D: TRBD2
size: NA

CDR3: CASSSRRDSPLHF
DNA: TGTGCCAGCAGCTCGAGGAGGGATTCACCCCTCCACTTT
V: TRBV7-2
J: TRBJ1-6
D: NA
size: NA

CDR3: CASSYTRQRNTEAFF
DNA: TGTGCCAGCAGCTATACCAGACAGAGAAACACTGAAGCTTTCTTT
V: TRBV11-1
J: TRBJ1-1
D: NA
size: NA

CDR3: CSGRTGVEKLFF
DNA: TGCAGCGGACGGACAGGGGTGGAAAAACTGTTTTTT
V: TRBV29-1
J: TRBJ1-4
D: TRBD1
size: NA

CDR3: CASSLIGGKGGYTF
DNA: TGTGCCAGCAGCTTAATAGGGGGAAAGGGTGGCTACACCTTC
V: TRBV7-3
J: TRBJ1-2
D: NA
size: NA

CDR3: CASTQYERTYEQYF
DNA: TGTGCCAGCACCCAGTACGAGCGCACCTACGAGCAGTACTTC
V: TRBV6-6
J: TRBJ2-7
D: NA
size: NA

CDR3: CASSQDRWDRAYEQYF
DNA: TGCGCCAGCAGCCAAGATCGCTGGGACAGGGCCTACGAGCAGTACTTC
V: TRBV4-3
J: TRBJ2-7
D: TRBD1
size: NA

CDR3: CATSDHRGREQYF
DNA: TGTGCCACCAGTGACCACAGGGGGCGCGAGCAGTACTTC
V: TRBV24-1
J: TRBJ2-7
D: TRBD1
size: once

CDR3: CASSRNQGNYGYTF
DNA: TGCGCCAGCAGTCGAAATCAGGGGAACTATGGCTACACCTTC
V: TRBV5-1
J: TRBJ1-2
D: NA
size: NA

CDR3: CASSVASGDSSGNTIYF
DNA: TGTGCCAGCAGCGTAGCGTCCGGCGACAGCTCTGGAAACACCATATATTTT
V: TRBV9
J: TRBJ1-3
D: NA
size: NA

CDR3: CASSSGTFNEKLFF
DNA: TGTGCCAGCAGCTCCGGGACTTTTAATGAAAAACTGTTTTTT
V: TRBV5-6
J: TRBJ1-4
D: NA
size: NA

CDR3: CASSKAWQGANYSYEQYF
DNA: TGTGCCAGCAGCAAAGCCTGGCAGGGGGCGAATTATTCCTACGAGCAGTACTTC
V: TRBV21-1
J: TRBJ2-7
D: NA
size: NA

CDR3: CASSSPPRSNEQFF
DNA: TGTGCCAGCAGCTCCCCCCCTAGGTCCAATGAGCAGTTCTTC
V: TRBV7-2
J: TRBJ2-1
D: NA
size: NA

CDR3: CASRPQDNYAGNQPQHF
DNA: TGTGCCAGCAGGCCTCAGGACAACTACGCGGGCAATCAGCCCCAGCATTTT
V: TRBV2
J: TRBJ1-5
D: NA
size: few

CDR3: CASTLRQGNEKLFF
DNA: TGTGCCAGCACCTTACGACAGGGTAATGAAAAACTGTTTTTT
V: TRBV11-2
J: TRBJ1-4
D: TRBD1
size: NA

CDR3: CASSPTAGGDSPLHF
DNA: TGTGCCAGCAGTCCCACGGCAGGGGGTGATTCACCCCTCCACTTT
V: TRBV6-5
J: TRBJ1-6
D: TRBD1
size: NA

CDR3: CASSHRTGGAKNIQYF
DNA: TGTGCCAGCAGTCATCGGACAGGGGGAGCCAAAAACATTCAGTACTTC
V: TRBV27
J: TRBJ2-4
D: TRBD1
size: NA

CDR3: CASSPPKELAKNIQYF
DNA: TGTGCCAGCAGCCCACCCAAAGAGTTAGCCAAAAACATTCAGTACTTC
V: TRBV7-9
J: TRBJ2-4
D: NA
size: NA

CDR3: CASSLAGGGVTDTQYF
DNA: TGTGCCAGCAGCTTAGCAGGTGGTGGTGTGACAGATACGCAGTATTTT
V: TRBV7-3
J: TRBJ2-3
D: NA
size: NA

CDR3: CASSYNRELRYGYTF
DNA: TGTGCCAGCAGTTACAACAGGGAGTTACGTTATGGCTACACCTTC
V: TRBV6-5
J: TRBJ1-2
D: NA
size: NA

CDR3: CASSPRTTGVISQAFF
DNA: TGTGCCAGCTCACCACGGACCACAGGGGTGATTTCCCAAGCTTTCTTT
V: TRBV18
J: TRBJ1-1
D: TRBD1
size: NA

CDR3: CASSLAEEARHLYGYTF
DNA: TGTGCCAGCAGCTTAGCAGAGGAGGCCCGACACCTCTATGGCTACACCTTC
V: TRBV7-9
J: TRBJ1-2
D: NA
size: NA

CDR3: CAWSIGQGGDEQFF
DNA: TGTGCCTGGAGTATCGGACAGGGGGGCGATGAGCAGTTCTTC
V: TRBV30
J: TRBJ2-1
D: TRBD1
size: NA

CDR3: CASRNLDYDGYTF
DNA: TGTGCCAGTAGAAATTTAGACTATGATGGCTACACCTTC
V: TRBV19
J: TRBJ1-2
D: NA
size: NA

CDR3: CASSPARGQGWETQYF
DNA: TGTGCCAGCAGTCCAGCCAGGGGACAGGGGTGGGAGACCCAGTACTTC
V: TRBV3-1/TRBV3-2
J: TRBJ2-5
D: TRBD1
size: NA

CDR3: CAISWGGTNTEAFF
DNA: TGTGCCATCAGTTGGGGGGGGACAAACACTGAAGCTTTCTTT
V: TRBV10-3
J: TRBJ1-1
D: NA
size: NA

CDR3: CAGARAGGTGANVLTF
DNA: TGTGCCGGAGCGAGGGCAGGGGGTACTGGGGCCAACGTCCTGACTTTC
V: TRBV2
J: TRBJ2-6
D: TRBD1
size: NA

CDR3: CASSLTRAGEYNEQFF
DNA: TGTGCCAGCAGCTTAACGAGGGCCGGGGAATACAATGAGCAGTTCTTC
V: TRBV7-3
J: TRBJ2-1
D: NA
size: NA

CDR3: CASSYGTDMNTEAFF
DNA: TGTGCCAGCAGCTACGGGACAGACATGAACACTGAAGCTTTCTTT
V: TRBV5-4
J: TRBJ1-1
D: TRBD1
size: NA

CDR3: CASSLTQTGFYGYTF
DNA: TGTGCCAGCAGCCTTACACAGACAGGGTTCTATGGCTACACCTTC
V: TRBV11-2
J: TRBJ1-2
D: TRBD1
size: NA

CDR3: CASSQDGKSGNTIYF
DNA: TGCGCCAGCAGCCAAGACGGGAAATCCGGAAACACCATATATTTT
V: TRBV4-1
J: TRBJ1-3
D: NA
size: NA

CDR3: CASSLTSGGYNEQFF
DNA: TGTGCCAGCAGCCTTACTAGCGGGGGATACAATGAGCAGTTCTTC
V: TRBV5-6
J: TRBJ2-1
D: TRBD2
size: NA

CDR3: CASSEATGSSHPQHF
DNA: TGTGCCAGCAGTGAAGCGACAGGTTCAAGTCATCCCCAGCATTTT
V: TRBV2
J: TRBJ1-5
D: NA
size: NA

CDR3: CASSLVAGGYNEQFF
DNA: TGTGCCAGCAGCTTAGTAGCGGGAGGTTACAATGAGCAGTTCTTC
V: TRBV7-2
J: TRBJ2-1
D: TRBD2
size: NA

CDR3: CASTGDRGRETQYF
DNA: TGTGCCAGCACTGGGGACAGAGGGCGAGAGACCCAGTACTTC
V: TRBV6-5
J: TRBJ2-5
D: TRBD1
size: NA

CDR3: CASSIIRGFLYF
DNA: TGTGCCAGCAGTATAATAAGGGGGTTTTTGTACTTC
V: TRBV27
J: TRBJ2-7
D: NA
size: NA

CDR3: CASSAPGAGNTIYF
DNA: TGTGCCAGCAGCGCGCCGGGGGCTGGAAACACCATATATTTT
V: TRBV11-3
J: TRBJ1-3
D: NA
size: NA

CDR3: CASSRGTVQETQYF
DNA: TGTGCCAGCAGCCGGGGGACAGTTCAAGAGACCCAGTACTTC
V: TRBV5-4
J: TRBJ2-5
D: NA
size: NA

CDR3: CAWKKVGSRTGELFF
DNA: TGTGCCTGGAAAAAAGTGGGGAGTCGGACCGGGGAGCTGTTTTTT
V: TRBV30
J: TRBJ2-2
D: NA
size: NA

CDR3: CASSLSSMGRGDEAFF
DNA: TGTGCCAGCAGCTTAAGTAGCATGGGCAGGGGTGATGAAGCTTTCTTT
V: TRBV7-3
J: TRBJ1-1
D: NA
size: NA

CDR3: CASSYSITGINQPQHF
DNA: TGTGCCAGCAGTTACTCGATCACAGGGATCAATCAGCCCCAGCATTTT
V: TRBV6-5
J: TRBJ1-5
D: NA
size: NA

CDR3: CASSETFHSYEQYF
DNA: TGTGCCAGCTCCGAGACTTTTCACTCCTACGAGCAGTACTTC
V: TRBV6-5
J: TRBJ2-7
D: NA
size: NA

CDR3: CATSGLVGELFF
DNA: TGTGCCACCAGTGGCCTAGTCGGGGAGCTGTTTTTT
V: TRBV24-1
J: TRBJ2-2
D: NA
size: NA

CDR3: CASSQDVTRGHEQFF
DNA: TGCGCCAGCAGCCAAGATGTGACTAGGGGCCATGAGCAGTTCTTC
V: TRBV4-3
J: TRBJ2-1
D: NA
size: NA

CDR3: CASGQGMNTEAFF
DNA: TGTGCCAGCGGACAGGGAATGAACACTGAAGCTTTCTTT
V: TRBV6-5
J: TRBJ1-1
D: TRBD1
size: NA

CDR3: CASSRTRDGYTF
DNA: TGTGCCAGCAGCCGGACGAGGGATGGCTACACCTTC
V: TRBV7-9
J: TRBJ1-2
D: NA
size: NA

CDR3: CASSLIAWRGSPLHF
DNA: TGTGCCAGCAGCTTAATAGCGTGGCGTGGTTCACCCCTCCACTTT
V: TRBV7-2
J: TRBJ1-6
D: NA
size: once

CDR3: CAIRKTGVYEQYF
DNA: TGTGCCATCAGAAAGACAGGGGTCTACGAGCAGTACTTC
V: TRBV10-3
J: TRBJ2-7
D: TRBD1
size: NA

CDR3: CASSPSLALLYNEQFF
DNA: TGTGCCAGCAGTCCCAGCCTAGCGTTACTCTACAATGAGCAGTTCTTC
V: TRBV6-6
J: TRBJ2-1
D: NA
size: NA

CDR3: CASSGEGIGVSYEQYF
DNA: TGTGCCAGCAGTGGGGAGGGGATAGGGGTATCCTACGAGCAGTACTTC
V: TRBV2
J: TRBJ2-7
D: TRBD2
size: once

CDR3: CASSLRDGRYNEQFF
DNA: TGCGCCAGCAGCTTGCGGGATGGAAGATACAATGAGCAGTTCTTC
V: TRBV5-1
J: TRBJ2-1
D: NA
size: NA

CDR3: CASSIRGTGNYEQYF
DNA: TGTGCCAGTAGTATCAGAGGGACAGGGAACTACGAGCAGTACTTC
V: TRBV19
J: TRBJ2-7
D: TRBD1
size: once